The present T cell receptor (beta chain) was sequenced within a study of cytomegalovirus exposure and HLA in healthy donors. V dropped 7 bases and J dropped 6; count of bases not matched to a gene: 8. Germline V lookup: CDR1 SGHAT, CDR2 FQNNGV. CDR3 length: 15 residues. 60 Vbeta and 13 Jbeta primers were used in PCR. Method: immunoSEQ multiplex PCR; TCRdb's copy keeps in-frame clones and lacks some. The sample shows 95,000 to 150,000 clones, 66% of them seen only once. This clone was counted once. V usage is TRBV11-2 and J usage is TRBJ2-5, with 13 bases fitting TRBD2. Sequencing was carried out using PBMCs. This TCR was recovered from a man aged 18 to 30 in good health and CMV-seronegative. The CDR3 here is CASTDRGLAGQTQYF. In nucleotides, the CDR3 is TGTGCCAGCACCGATCGGGGACTAGCGGGACAGACCCAGTACTTC.